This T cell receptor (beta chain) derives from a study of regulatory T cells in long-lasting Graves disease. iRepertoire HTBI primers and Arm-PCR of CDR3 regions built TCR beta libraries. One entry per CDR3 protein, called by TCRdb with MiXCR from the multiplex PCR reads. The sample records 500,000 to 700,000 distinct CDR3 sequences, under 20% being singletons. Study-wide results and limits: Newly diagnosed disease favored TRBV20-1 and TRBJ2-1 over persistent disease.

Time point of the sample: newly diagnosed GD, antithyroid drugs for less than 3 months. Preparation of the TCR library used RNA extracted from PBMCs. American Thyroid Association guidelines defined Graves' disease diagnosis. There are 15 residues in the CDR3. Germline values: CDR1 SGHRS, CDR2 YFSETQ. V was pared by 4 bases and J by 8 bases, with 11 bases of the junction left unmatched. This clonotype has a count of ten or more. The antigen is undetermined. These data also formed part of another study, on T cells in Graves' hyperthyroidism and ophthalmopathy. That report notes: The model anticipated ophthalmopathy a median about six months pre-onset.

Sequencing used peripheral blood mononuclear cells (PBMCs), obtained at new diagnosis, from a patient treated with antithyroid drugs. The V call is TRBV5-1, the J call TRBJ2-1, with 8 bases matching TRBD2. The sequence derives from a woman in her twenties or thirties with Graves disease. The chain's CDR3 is CASSPTGGSWDEQFF. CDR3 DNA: TGCGCCAGCAGCCCGACGGGGGGGAGCTGGGATGAGCAGTTCTTC.